A single sample is the source of the 12 T cell receptor beta chains below, sequenced in a study of blood T cell repertoires in COVID-19. Sequenced by immunoSEQ multiplex PCR; TCRdb stores in-frame clones only, minus some. The sample records a few hundred thousand clones, about 89% being singletons. Input material: peripheral blood. These receptors were obtained from a man aged 50 to 60 with acute or convalescent COVID-19.

The V call is TRBV7-9, the J call TRBJ2-3; D gene ambiguous. This CDR3 contains 14 residues. The germline V gene encodes CDR1 SEHNR and CDR2 FQNEAQ (reference sequence). Trimming removed 1 base at V and 1 base at J, with 6 bases between. Here the CDR3 DNA reads TGTGCCAGCAGCTTAGGACTTGGCACAGATACGCAGTATTTT. It specifies CASSLGLGTDTQYF. The whole variable domain, filled in from reference TRBV7-9 and TRBJ2-3, reads DTGVSQNPRHKITKRGQNVTFRCDPISEHNRLYWYRQTLGQGPEFLTYFQNEAQLEKSRLLSDRFSAERPKGSFSTLEIQRTEQGDSAMYLCASSLGLGTDTQYFGPGTRLTVL.

This CDR3 reads CASSPIRDRSLNEKLFF. The CDR3 DNA reads as TGTGCCAGCAGCCCAATCCGGGACAGGAGTCTCAATGAAAAACTGTTTTTT. The rearrangement uses TRBV11-2 and TRBJ1-4, with 8 nucleotides matching TRBD1. CDR3 length equals 17 residues. The germline CDR1 and CDR2 sequences are SGHAT and FQNNGV. V shed 5 bases, J shed 5 bases, and the junction held 13 bases outside the gene matches.

The chain has TRBV3-1 (or the pseudogene TRBV3-2) and TRBJ1-6; D not certain. The germline V and J ends were trimmed by 4 bases and 6 bases, with 16 bases remaining between them. The CDR3 totals 16 residues. The V gene's germline CDR1 is LGHDT and CDR2 YNNKEL (reference sequence). For the CDR3, the DNA is TGTGCCAGCAGCCCCCAGTTCAGGCAGACTAATTCACCCCTCCACTTT. Residues: CASSPQFRQTNSPLHF.

This clone was seen more than once but under ten times. This chain uses TRBV2 with TRBJ2-1; tentatively, D is TRBD2 (7 bases). V shed 7 bases and J shed 7 bases, with 14 bases lying between them. This CDR3 region has 13 residues. In germline, CDR1 is SNHLY, CDR2 FYNNEI. CDR3 sequence reads: CASTGGRGNEQFF. The DNA for the CDR3 is TGTGCCAGCACGGGAGGCAGGGGTAATGAGCAGTTCTTC.

V and J are TRBV30 and TRBJ1-2; D gene uncertain. The V and J ends lost 3 bases and 4 bases respectively, with 21 bases between them. The CDR3 contains 16 residues. Germline assignment: CDR1 GTSNPN and CDR2 SVGIG (reference sequence). CDR3 sequence: CAWRILFPNPRYGYTF. CDR3 in DNA: TGTGCCTGGAGAATACTGTTTCCGAATCCACGCTATGGCTACACCTTC.

V usage is TRBV27 and J usage is TRBJ2-7; D perhaps matches TRBD1 (7 bases). Trimming took off 6 bases at V and 6 bases at J, with 15 bases between the two ends. Germline CDR1 reads MNHEY; CDR2 reads SMNVEV (reference sequence). This CDR3 comprises 13 residues. The CDR3 spells CASRPGTAGEQYF. The CDR3 DNA reads as TGTGCCAGCAGGCCCGGGACAGCGGGCGAGCAGTACTTC.

The rearrangement uses TRBV15 and TRBJ1-4; 7 bases are a match to TRBD1. This CDR3 is 15 amino acids long. Germline V gives CDR1 LNHNV, CDR2 YYDKDF (reference sequence). V shed 3 bases, J shed 8 bases, and the junction held 9 bases outside the gene matches. CDR3 protein: CATSRDRSIWEKLFF. CDR3 DNA: TGTGCCACCAGCAGGGACAGGTCGATTTGGGAAAAACTGTTTTTT.

The chain uses TRBV2 and TRBJ1-6; D not certain. Germline CDR1 SNHLY, CDR2 FYNNEI. CDR3 size: 13 residues. Trimming removed 1 base from V and 9 bases from J, with 7 bases in between. The CDR3 loop is CASSEGGGSPLHF. The CDR3 DNA follows: TGTGCCAGCAGTGAAGGGGGAGGTTCACCCCTCCACTTT.

The chain combines TRBV29-1 with TRBJ1-2; 10 bases agree with TRBD1. Germline CDR1 reads SQVTM; CDR2 reads ANQGSEA. This CDR3 has 13 residues. The J segment lost 13 bases and the V segment lost 6 bases, leaving 14 bases of the junction unmatched. In DNA form, the CDR3 reads TGCAGCGTACTAATACCGGGACAGGGGTTCCTCACCTTC. Protein sequence: CSVLIPGQGFLTF. Full variable domain (outside the CDR3, taken from reference TRBV29-1 and TRBJ1-2): SAVISQKPSRDICQRGTSLTIQCQVDSQVTMMFWYRQQPGQSLTLIATANQGSEATYESGFVIDKFPISRPNLTFSTLTVSNMSPEDSSIYLCSVLIPGQGFLTFGSGTRLTVV.

CDR3 in DNA: TGTGCCAGCAGCTCGGACAGGATCGGTCAGCCCCAGCATTTT. It codes for CASSSDRIGQPQHF. The gene calls are TRBV6-6 and TRBJ1-5; 7 nucleotides line up with TRBD1. CDR1 MNHNY and CDR2 SVGAGI come from the germline V gene (reference sequence). Unmatched junction bases numbered 8, after V lost 6 bases and J lost 6 bases. There are 14 residues in the CDR3.

V is TRBV3-1 (or the pseudogene TRBV3-2) and J is TRBJ1-1, with 7 bases lining up with TRBD1. This CDR3 region has 17 residues. The V gene's germline CDR1 is LGHDT and CDR2 YNNKEL (reference sequence). The junction had 15 bases not matched to a gene; V was cut back by 3 bases and J by 5 bases. This CDR3 is CASSHNPLRGLGTEAFF. CDR3 nucleotide sequence: TGTGCCAGCAGCCACAACCCTTTAAGGGGGCTAGGGACTGAAGCTTTCTTT.

J is TRBJ2-1 and V is TRBV2; 16 bases line up with TRBD2. Per the germline V gene, CDR1 is SNHLY and CDR2 is FYNNEI. J was trimmed by 9 bases and V by 6 bases; bases with no gene match: 8. The CDR3 sequence is 16 residues long. DNA of the CDR3: TGTGCCAGCAGAAGGGGACTAGCGGGGGGGCCTGGTGAGCAGTTCTTC. Protein: CASRRGLAGGPGEQFF.